This record covers a single T cell receptor beta chain. These data come from a study of blood T cell repertoires in COVID-19. Original processing notes: Estimated nucleated cell counts came from reference gene primer amplification. Profiled with immunoSEQ multiplex PCR; TCRdb holds only in-frame clones, not every one. V and J calls and clone size are copied from that table; D and trimming were computed from the DNA. The table includes about 220,000 clones, 80% detected once. Sequenced: peripheral blood. This TCR derives from a human donor in a cohort sampled during active COVID-19.

CDR3 in DNA: TGTGCCAGCAGCCAACTAGCGGGGCATTACAATGAGCAGTTCTTC. This encodes CASSQLAGHYNEQFF. The rearrangement uses TRBV7-6 and TRBJ2-1; 10 bases align to TRBD2. The CDR3 totals 15 residues. Looked up from germline, CDR1 is SGHVS and CDR2 is FNYEAQ. V gave up 5 bases and J gave up 4 bases; unmatched junction bases: 5.